Listed below are T cell receptor beta chains from one sample, sequenced in a study of beta chain features in type 1 diabetes. This table comes from immunoSEQ multiplex PCR, and its TCRdb copy is limited to in-frame clones, with some not included. There are 500,000 to 800,000 clones in the sample; around 12% occur only once, and 0.095% to 0.15% lies in the top ten. Sequencing used naive CD4+ T cells from blood. The receptors originated from a man between 25 and 39 years old with type 1 diabetes. Each CDR3 is given without its conserved first and last residue. D genes are given only for firm matches. Size values are once, few and many counts, or a class for expanded clones, and some rows have none.

TRBJ2-1,TRBV7-2,.,.,ASSSRGTPISYNEQF
TRBJ2-5,TRBV5-4,.,.,ASRPPGAVEETQY
TRBJ2-1,TRBV7-9,.,.,ASSFDRNNEQF
TRBJ1-5,TRBV7-9,.,.,ASSSGGNQPQH
TRBJ2-7,TRBV28,.,.,ASSQARDKAYEQY
TRBJ1-5,TRBV29-1,.,few,SVEDFPGQPQH
TRBJ2-1,TRBV6-6,TRBD2,.,ASSLSGGDYNEQF
TRBJ2-4,TRBV14,.,.,ASSQDPRGTWY
TRBJ2-5,TRBV7-2,.,few,ASSPAGSQETQY
TRBJ2-5,TRBV5-1,.,.,ASSFQPGGRETQY
TRBJ2-7,TRBV18,.,.,ASSLWTLSEQY
TRBJ2-5,TRBV9,.,few,ASSRTFAGTQY
TRBJ1-4,TRBV30,.,few,AWSVLEHPGEKLF
TRBJ2-5,TRBV5-4,.,.,ASSYRGGEETQY
TRBJ2-2,TRBV5-4,TRBD2,.,ASSLKRGASTGELF
TRBJ2-1,TRBV27,TRBD1,few,ASSRTGRWNEQF
TRBJ2-7,TRBV25-1,TRBD1,.,ASQRGRGYEQY
TRBJ2-5,TRBV5-1,TRBD2,.,ASSLSSSGQETQY
TRBJ1-5,TRBV7-2,TRBD1,.,ASSQGEWSNQPQH